This T cell receptor beta chain was observed in a study of shared clonotypes between healthy human individuals (dated by TCRdb to the early 2020s). Context from the whole study: The cohort included three men and a couple of women between 18 and 49 years of age. Leukapheresis yielded between about 0.85 and 9.5 billion PBMCs per donor. To increase sequencing depth and limit assay-specific biases, TCR repertoire library preparation and sequencing were carried out by different laboratories using diverse techniques. The study deeply sequenced blood TCR repertoires of five healthy adults to estimate repertoire size and the extent of clonotype sharing between individuals. Results and caveats for the whole study, not just this receptor: Only blood was sampled, and tissue TCR repertoires likely differ from those in blood. The genetic and exposure-history diversity represented was limited by the small number of donors. Pairwise subsampling indicated that sequencing depth was expected to affect the degree of clonotype sharing among donors.

The donors were healthy, HIV-negative adults who had no recently reported acute infections or vaccinations. Every donor was a Caucasian adult residing in Nashville, Tennessee, USA. For unsorted samples, around 90 million PBMCs were counted, and genomic DNA was extracted using the QIAamp DNA Blood Mini kit. Blood was collected by leukapheresis, and PBMCs were isolated by Ficoll-Histopaque density gradient centrifugation and then cryopreserved in liquid nitrogen vapor phase. Using the deep immunoSEQ assay, multiplex PCR amplified TCR CDR3 regions from genomic DNA. Genomic DNA extracted from each cell subset was distributed evenly over all wells of several immunoSEQ 96-well plates, and each plate served as one replicate. Each replicate PCR for unsorted PBMC received about 310 ng genomic DNA, equal to tens of thousands of T cell genomes. Ten immunoSEQ deep assay plates were used to sequence the unsorted PBMC genomic DNA. Purified libraries were quantified with a Qubit 3.0 fluorometer, sized on a Bioanalyzer 2100, and re-quantified with the KAPA Library Quantification kit. Every immunoSEQ 96-well plate was sequenced on a dedicated single-read 150-cycle Illumina NextSeq 550 flow cell. The source study handled its data this way. Because the immunoSEQ output included only junctional sequences and no quality scores, the filtering could not be the same as the filtering used for full-length reads. To assign V/J genes and CDR3, sequences were annotated against IMGT germline references using PyIR, a Python wrapper for IgBLAST v1.9. Any read was removed if the V/J assignment was weak (E-value above 1e-6), the CDR3 was missing, or the read contained stop codons, out-of-frame junctions, or ambiguous translated residues. A V3J clonotype was defined by an identical inferred V gene, J gene, and CDR3 amino acid sequence. The percentage overlap between two repertoires was calculated by dividing the number of shared unique clonotypes by the size of the smaller repertoire. Richness of each repertoire was evaluated using RTK rarefaction, the Chao1 estimator, and Recon v2.1 estimates of unobserved clonotypes. TCRdb re-hosts the immuneACCESS table, in-frame sequences only. Its copies lack some clones; in the studies checked, an unresolved V gene accounts for under half of them, and the cause for the rest is not known. V, J and clone size derive from that table, while D and trimming were established from the DNA sequence. This sample is represented by more than 400,000 clones; roughly 80% of them were singletons. 10% to 15% of the sample is in the top ten clones.

Its CDR3 holds 13 amino acids, cysteine through phenylalanine. Only the CDR3 portion is preserved as DNA: 39 bases, with reading frame beginning at the first base. CDR1 and CDR2 were assigned from the germline V gene as MDHEN and SYDVKM. V and J lose 2 bases and 6 bases, and a span of 5 bases separates them. With respect to this clone: Its binding antigen is unknown. This likely came from a read error, as a far larger clone is one base away. Additional DNA sequences in this sample encode the identical CDR3.

Sequencing was performed on PBMCs. The receptor chain draws on TRBV28 and TRBJ1-6; the D gene identity is not certain. This clonotype originated in a woman aged 40-49 years in good health. Some clones in this sample may be carry-over from other donors' samples. The CDR3 reads as follows: CASSLSRNSPLHF. The DNA sequence is as follows: TGTGCCAGCAGTTTAAGCCGTAATTCACCCCTCCACTTT.